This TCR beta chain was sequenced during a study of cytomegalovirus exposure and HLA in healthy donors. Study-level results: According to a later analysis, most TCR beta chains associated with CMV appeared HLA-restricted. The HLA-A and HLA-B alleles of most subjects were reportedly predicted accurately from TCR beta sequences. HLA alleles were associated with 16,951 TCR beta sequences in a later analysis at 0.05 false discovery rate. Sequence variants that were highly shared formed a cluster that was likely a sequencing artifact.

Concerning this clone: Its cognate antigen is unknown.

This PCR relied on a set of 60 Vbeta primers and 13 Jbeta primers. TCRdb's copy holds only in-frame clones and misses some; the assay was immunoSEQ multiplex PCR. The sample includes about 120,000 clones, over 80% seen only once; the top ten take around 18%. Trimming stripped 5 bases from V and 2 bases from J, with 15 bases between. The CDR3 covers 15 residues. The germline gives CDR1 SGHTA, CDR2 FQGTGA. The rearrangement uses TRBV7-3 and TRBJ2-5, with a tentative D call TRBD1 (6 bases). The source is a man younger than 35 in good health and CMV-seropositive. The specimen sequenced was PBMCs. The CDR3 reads CASSLTGSIQETQYF. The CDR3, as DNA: TGTGCCAGCAGCCTTACAGGGTCCATTCAAGAGACCCAGTACTTC.